Listed here are 18 T cell receptor beta chains from one sample, sequenced in a study of T cell responses to AZD1222 COVID-19 vaccine. Clones were sequenced by immunoSEQ multiplex PCR, and TCRdb holds only the in-frame ones, with some missing. The sample has some 150,000 clones; 88% are singletons. This specimen was peripheral blood, taken 28 days after the second AZD1222 dose. The receptors originated from an adult who received the AZD1222 COVID-19 vaccine.

The V call is TRBV11-2, the J call TRBJ1-1; tentatively, D is TRBD1 (6 bases). Germline loops: CDR1 SGHAT, CDR2 FQNNGV. This CDR3 is 15 amino acids long. V lost 5 bases and J 4 bases, leaving 17 bases between the germline ends. CDR3 sequence reads: CASSPITGFFTEAFF. Here the CDR3 DNA reads TGTGCCAGCAGCCCGATAACAGGGTTCTTCACTGAAGCTTTCTTT.

The chain is built from TRBV29-1 and TRBJ2-3, with D perhaps matching TRBD1 (5 bases). Between the trimmed V and J ends, which lost 4 bases and 4 bases, there was a span of 18 bases. From germline, CDR1 is SQVTM and CDR2 ANQGSEA. The CDR3 runs 15 residues. The CDR3 coding sequence is TGCAGCGTTGTCGGGCTTAAGACAGTTCCAGATACGCAGTATTTT. The encoded protein is CSVVGLKTVPDTQYF.

The chain recombines TRBV7-9 with TRBJ2-1; TRBD2 agrees at 12 bases. CDR1 is SEHNR and CDR2 is FQNEAQ in the germline V gene (reference sequence). After removal of 0 bases from V and 4 bases from J, the junction contained 1 base not matched to a gene. This CDR3 region has 16 residues. The CDR3 loop is CASSLAGLAGYNEQFF. CDR3 DNA: TGTGCCAGCAGCTTAGCCGGACTAGCGGGGTACAATGAGCAGTTCTTC. Full variable domain (missing parts from reference TRBV7-9 and TRBJ2-1): DTGVSQNPRHKITKRGQNVTFRCDPISEHNRLYWYRQTLGQGPEFLTYFQNEAQLEKSRLLSDRFSAERPKGSFSTLEIQRTEQGDSAMYLCASSLAGLAGYNEQFFGPGTRLTVL.

This sequence joins TRBV5-1 and TRBJ1-1; no clear D gene. This CDR3 is built from 14 residues. V lost 0 bases and J lost 1, with 7 bases in between. Germline V gene data show CDR1 as SGHRS and CDR2 as YFSETQ. In DNA, the CDR3 is TGCGCCAGCAGCTTGGTTGGTGAGAACACTGAAGCTTTCTTT. Encoded protein: CASSLVGENTEAFF.

The chain joins TRBV19 to TRBJ1-5; TRBD1 aligns across 9 bases. Germline CDR1 is LNHDA and CDR2 is SQIVND (reference sequence). The CDR3 spans 13 residues. Losses at the gene ends were 11 bases for V and 5 bases for J; bases not matched to a gene: 7. The CDR3 DNA sequence: TGTGCCTCAGTGGGACAGGGCGATCAGCCCCAGCATTTT. This codes for CASVGQGDQPQHF.

The chain links TRBV13 to TRBJ1-6; D is undetermined. This CDR3 is 14 amino acids long. V was shortened by 3 bases and J by 8 bases, with 11 bases between the two germline ends. CDR1 and CDR2 (germline): PRHDT, FYEKMQ (reference sequence). CDR3: CASSFRGGYSPLHF. The CDR3 coding sequence is TGTGCCAGCAGCTTTCGAGGAGGATATTCACCCCTCCACTTT.

The rearrangement links TRBV5-1 to TRBJ1-1, with a weak D call TRBD1 (6 bases). The CDR3 sequence is 16 residues long. Germline V CDR1 and CDR2: SGHRS, YFSETQ. The germline V and J ends were trimmed by 4 bases and 1 base, with 17 bases remaining between them. This chain's CDR3 is CASSPYLEGGNTEAFF. Written as DNA, the CDR3 is TGCGCCAGCAGCCCCTACCTCGAGGGGGGGAACACTGAAGCTTTCTTT.

In DNA form, the CDR3 reads TGTGCCAGTAACCACGGGGGGACTGTCGCCTACGAGCAGTACTTC. Its translation: CASNHGGTVAYEQYF. V is TRBV7-9 and J is TRBJ2-7; TRBD2 matches at 7 bases. The CDR3 covers 15 residues. Germline V gene lookup returns CDR1 SEHNR and CDR2 FQNEAQ (reference sequence). J gave up 2 bases and V 9 bases, and 13 bases lay outside the gene matches.

The rearrangement joins TRBV7-9 to TRBJ1-1; 9 bases are shared with TRBD1. This CDR3 spans 13 amino acids. J lost 11 bases, V lost 2 bases, and 6 bases had no gene match. Germline CDR1 reads SEHNR; CDR2 reads FQNEAQ (reference sequence). The CDR3 DNA reads as TGTGCCAGCAGCTTATACTCACAGGGGGCTGCTTTCTTT. Protein sequence: CASSLYSQGAAFF. Full variable domain (rest looked up from reference TRBV7-9 and TRBJ1-1): DTGVSQNPRHKITKRGQNVTFRCDPISEHNRLYWYRQTLGQGPEFLTYFQNEAQLEKSRLLSDRFSAERPKGSFSTLEIQRTEQGDSAMYLCASSLYSQGAAFFGQGTRLTVV.

A remark on this clone: Additional DNA sequences in this sample encode the identical CDR3. This rearrangement joins TRBV7-2 to TRBJ1-5; possibly TRBD1 for D (5 bases). The CDR3 extends over 13 amino acids. Trimming pared 3 bases from V and 4 bases from J, leaving 7 bases between. From germline, CDR1 is SGHTA and CDR2 FQGNSA. The CDR3 reads CASSLGENQPQHF. CDR3 sequence (DNA): TGTGCCAGCAGCTTGGGGGAAAATCAGCCCCAGCATTTT.

As DNA, the CDR3 is TGTGCCAGCAGTCCATCCGGGACAGTTAATGGCTACACCTTC. As protein: CASSPSGTVNGYTF. The chain recombines TRBV4-2 with TRBJ1-2; 7 nucleotides line up with TRBD1. The CDR3 has 14 amino acids. Germline CDR1 LGHNA, CDR2 YNFKEQ. The V gene end was trimmed by 6 bases and the J gene end by 6 bases; junction bases not matched to a gene: 10.

The rearrangement links TRBV7-9 to TRBJ1-1, with 8 bases aligning to TRBD1. Looked up from germline, CDR1 is SEHNR and CDR2 is FQNEAQ (reference sequence). J was trimmed by 6 bases and V by 5 bases; bases with no gene match: 5. The CDR3 sequence is 13 residues long. In DNA, the CDR3 is TGTGCCAGCAGCCCAGGGACAGGCCCTGAAGCTTTCTTT. Its translation is CASSPGTGPEAFF.

The CDR3 region has the DNA TGTGCCTGGAGTCCGGGGACGCTAGCTTTCTTT. Translation: CAWSPGTLAFF. The rearrangement joins TRBV30 to TRBJ1-1; D might be TRBD1 (5 bases). The CDR3 sequence is 11 residues long. V was clipped by 2 bases and J by 10 bases, with 11 bases between them. The germline gives CDR1 GTSNPN, CDR2 SVGIG (reference sequence). The full variable domain, its missing parts supplied by reference TRBV30 and TRBJ1-1, is SQTIHQWPATLVQPVGSPLSLECTVEGTSNPNLYWYRQAAGRGLQLLFYSVGIGQISSEVPQNLSASRPQDRQFILSSKKLLLSDSGFYLCAWSPGTLAFFGQGTRLTVV.

The chain employs TRBV19 and TRBJ2-5, with 8 bases aligning to TRBD2. With V trimmed by 5 bases and J by 3 bases, 14 bases remained unmatched. The CDR3 totals 17 residues. Germline CDR1 LNHDA, CDR2 SQIVND (reference sequence). In nucleotides, the CDR3 is TGTGCCAGTAGTCCTCGGGCCATAGCGGGGATAGAAGAGACCCAGTACTTC. Translation: CASSPRAIAGIEETQYF.

This clone was counted once. Germline and junction disagree at one end, which may indicate a read error. The chain recombines TRBV7-6 with TRBJ2-7; 11 nucleotides align to TRBD2. CDR3 length: 15 residues. CDR1 and CDR2 (germline): SGHVS, FNYEAQ. DNA of the CDR3: TGTGTCAGCAGCTACAAACTAGCGGGGGTTTACGAGCAGTACTTC. It encodes CVSSYKLAGVYEQYF.

The chain is built from TRBV5-4 and TRBJ1-2, with D unclear. V shed 4 bases and J shed 1 base, with 11 bases lying between them. The length of the CDR3 is 14 residues. CDR1 SGHNT and CDR2 YYREEE come from the germline V gene (reference sequence). The DNA for the CDR3 is TGTGCCAGCAGCCCGAGGGAGCGTAACTATGGCTACACCTTC. Translation: CASSPRERNYGYTF.

The rearrangement links TRBV28 to TRBJ1-1, with D unresolved. The germline gives CDR1 MDHEN, CDR2 SYDVKM. The CDR3 runs 11 residues. Trimming left V 5 bases short and J 8 bases short, with 9 bases between. The CDR3 DNA is TGTGCCAGCAGTCCGGGGAGAGAAGCTTTCTTT. Protein product: CASSPGREAFF.

J is TRBJ2-3 and V is TRBV10-3; TRBD2 matches 9 bases. The V segment lost 4 bases and the J segment 4 bases; nucleotides outside the gene matches: 9. This CDR3 is 16 amino acids long. Per the germline V gene, CDR1 is ENHRY and CDR2 is SYGVKD. The CDR3, as DNA: TGTGCCATCAGTGGCGGGGGGGCCTCTGTCGCAGATACGCAGTATTTT. Translated, it gives CAISGGGASVADTQYF.